The clone carrying this TCR beta chain was seen only once. Its antigen remains unknown. This specimen comes from a study of shared clonotypes between healthy human individuals. General study points: It was the non-shared clonotypes that had lower generation probabilities than clonotypes shared by all four donors. With several donors compared, 4.5% to 6.5% of naive CD4 clonotypes were shared.

Germline CDR1 and CDR2: GTSNPN and SVGIG (reference sequence). The CDR3 contains 11 residues. V lost 4 bases and J 8 bases, leaving 11 bases between the germline ends. All participating donors were Caucasian adults from Nashville, Tennessee. Each subset's genomic DNA was shared equally among a number of immunoSEQ plates. Produced via immunoSEQ multiplex PCR; TCRdb's table is partial and in-frame only. This table has about 2.3 million clones, less than 95% appearing once. The receptor was isolated from a young man in good health. Some clones in this sample may be carry-over from other donors' samples. This chain uses TRBV30 with TRBJ1-2, with D unresolved. The sample consisted of naive CD4+ T cells from PBMCs. The sample's subset: CD45RA+ positively selected. CDR3 protein: CAWTAAGGYTF. CDR3 nucleotides: TGTGCCTGGACGGCGGCTGGGGGCTACACCTTC.